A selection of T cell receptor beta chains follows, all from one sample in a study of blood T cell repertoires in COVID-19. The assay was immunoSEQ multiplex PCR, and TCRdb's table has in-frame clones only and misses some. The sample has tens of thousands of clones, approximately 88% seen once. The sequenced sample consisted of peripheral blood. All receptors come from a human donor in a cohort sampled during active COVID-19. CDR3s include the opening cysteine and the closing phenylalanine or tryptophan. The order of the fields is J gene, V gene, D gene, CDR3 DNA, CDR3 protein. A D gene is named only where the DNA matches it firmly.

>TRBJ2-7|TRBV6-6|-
TGTGCCAGCAGTGAGGCCCAGGGATGGCGGGAGCAGTACTTC
CASSEAQGWREQYF
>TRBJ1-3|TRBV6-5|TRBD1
TGTGCCAGCAGTAGACAGGGACTCTCTGGAAACACCATATATTTT
CASSRQGLSGNTIYF
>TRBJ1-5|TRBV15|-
TGTGCCACCAGCGACAGTTACAATCAGCCCCAGCATTTT
CATSDSYNQPQHF
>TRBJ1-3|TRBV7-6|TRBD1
TGTGCCAGCAGCCCAAGTGCGGGACAGTTTTCATCTGGAAACACCATATATTTT
CASSPSAGQFSSGNTIYF
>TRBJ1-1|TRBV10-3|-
TGTGCCATCAGTGAGCGAGGGCCAGAATGGGACACTGAAGCTTTCTTT
CAISERGPEWDTEAFF
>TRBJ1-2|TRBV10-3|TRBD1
TGTGCCATCAGTGAGTCGGGGACAGGGCACGGCTACACCTTC
CAISESGTGHGYTF
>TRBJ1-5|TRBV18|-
TGTGCCAGCTCATCGACCAGGGCGGGGTTTAGCAATCAGCCCCAGCATTTT
CASSSTRAGFSNQPQHF
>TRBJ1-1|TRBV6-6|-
TGTGCCAGCAGGGCCGGGACGGGGGGCTTTGAAGCTTTCTTT
CASRAGTGGFEAFF
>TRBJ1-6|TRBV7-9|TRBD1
TGTGCCAGCAGCTTAGTGGGACAGGGCGAATCACCCCTCCACTTT
CASSLVGQGESPLHF
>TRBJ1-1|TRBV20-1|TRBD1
TGCAGTGCTAGTATTCCCGGGACAGTCACTGAAGCTTTCTTT
CSASIPGTVTEAFF
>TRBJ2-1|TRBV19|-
TGTGCCAGTTCGGACAGCGTGAGCTCCTACAATGAGCAGTTCTTC
CASSDSVSSYNEQFF
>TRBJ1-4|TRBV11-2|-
TGTGCCAGCAGCCCCAGGGGAGAGAGTGAAAAACTGTTTTTT
CASSPRGESEKLFF
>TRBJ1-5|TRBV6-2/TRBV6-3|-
TGTGCCAGCAGTGACAGGTGGGGTCAGCCCCAGCATTTT
CASSDRWGQPQHF
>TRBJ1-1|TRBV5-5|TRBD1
TGTGCCAGCAGCTCACAGGGGGCTAGGAACACTGAAGCTTTCTTT
CASSSQGARNTEAFF
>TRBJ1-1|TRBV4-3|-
TGCGCCAGCAGCCAAGGAGGGATCAACACTGAAGCTTTCTTT
CASSQGGINTEAFF
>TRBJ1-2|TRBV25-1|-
TGTGCCAGCAGTCAGGCAGGGAACTATGGCTACACCTTC
CASSQAGNYGYTF
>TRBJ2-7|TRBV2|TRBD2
TGTGCCAGCAGTGAGGGAGCGGGGGGCTCCTACGAGCAGTACTTC
CASSEGAGGSYEQYF
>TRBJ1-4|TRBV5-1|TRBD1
TGCGCCAGCAGCTTACAGGGGGCCTTCGAAAAACTGTTTTTT
CASSLQGAFEKLFF
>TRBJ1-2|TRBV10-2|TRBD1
TGCGCCAGCAGTGATCCGAGCGGGACAGGGGGTGGCTACACCTTC
CASSDPSGTGGGYTF
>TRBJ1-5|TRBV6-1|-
TGTGCCAGCAGTGTTTCCGGGACACTTAGCAATCAGCCCCAGCATTTT
CASSVSGTLSNQPQHF
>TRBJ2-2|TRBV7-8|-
TGTGCCAGCAGCCTACGACAGGTGAACACCGGGGAGCTGTTTTTT
CASSLRQVNTGELFF
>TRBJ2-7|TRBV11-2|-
TGTGCCAGCACCATTTCGGAAGGGGTTCTCAACGAGCAGTACTTC
CASTISEGVLNEQYF
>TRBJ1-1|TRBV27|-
TGTGCCAGCAGTTTAATGGTCGCAGCTGAAGCTTTCTTT
CASSLMVAAEAFF